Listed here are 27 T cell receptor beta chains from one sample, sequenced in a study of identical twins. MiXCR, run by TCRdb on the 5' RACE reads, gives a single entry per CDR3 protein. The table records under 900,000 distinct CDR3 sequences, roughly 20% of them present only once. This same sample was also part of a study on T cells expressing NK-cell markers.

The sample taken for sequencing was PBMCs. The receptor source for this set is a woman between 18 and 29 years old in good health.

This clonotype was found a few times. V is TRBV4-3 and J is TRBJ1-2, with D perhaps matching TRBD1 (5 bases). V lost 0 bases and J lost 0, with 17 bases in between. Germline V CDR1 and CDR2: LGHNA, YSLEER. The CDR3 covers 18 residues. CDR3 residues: CASSQERGNSRANYGYTF. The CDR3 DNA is TGCGCCAGCAGCCAAGAAAGGGGCAACAGCCGAGCTAACTATGGCTACACCTTC.

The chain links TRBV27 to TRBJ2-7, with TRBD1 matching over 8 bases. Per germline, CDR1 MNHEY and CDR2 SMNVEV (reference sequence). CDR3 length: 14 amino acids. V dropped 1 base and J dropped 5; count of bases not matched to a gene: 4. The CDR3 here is CASSLWDRTHEQYF. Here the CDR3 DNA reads TGTGCCAGCAGTTTATGGGACAGGACCCACGAGCAGTACTTC.

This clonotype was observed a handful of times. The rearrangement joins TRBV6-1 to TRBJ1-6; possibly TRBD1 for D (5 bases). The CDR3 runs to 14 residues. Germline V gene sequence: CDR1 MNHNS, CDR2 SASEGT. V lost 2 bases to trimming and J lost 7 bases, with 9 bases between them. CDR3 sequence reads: CASSEMGQNSPLHF. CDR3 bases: TGTGCCAGCAGTGAAATGGGGCAGAATTCACCCCTCCACTTT.

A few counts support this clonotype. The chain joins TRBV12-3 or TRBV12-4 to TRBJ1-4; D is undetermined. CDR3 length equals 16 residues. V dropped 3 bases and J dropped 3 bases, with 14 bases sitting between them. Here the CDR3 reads CASSFVPWQSNEKLFF. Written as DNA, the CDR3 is TGTGCCAGCAGTTTCGTTCCGTGGCAGTCTAATGAAAAACTGTTTTTT.

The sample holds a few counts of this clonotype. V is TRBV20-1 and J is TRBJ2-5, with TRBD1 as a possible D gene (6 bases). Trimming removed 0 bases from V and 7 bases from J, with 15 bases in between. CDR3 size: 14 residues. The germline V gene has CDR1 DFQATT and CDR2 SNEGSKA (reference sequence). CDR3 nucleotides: TGCAGTGCTAGAGATACAGGGTCCTGGTCGACCCAGTACTTC. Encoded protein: CSARDTGSWSTQYF.

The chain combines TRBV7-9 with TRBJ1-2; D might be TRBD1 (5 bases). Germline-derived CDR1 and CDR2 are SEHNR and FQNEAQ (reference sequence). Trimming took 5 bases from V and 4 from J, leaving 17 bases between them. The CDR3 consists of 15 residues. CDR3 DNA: TGTGCCAGCAGCAAACCCATAGACAGTACCTATGGCTACACCTTC. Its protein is CASSKPIDSTYGYTF. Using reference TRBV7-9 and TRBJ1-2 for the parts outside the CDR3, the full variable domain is DTGVSQNPRHKITKRGQNVTFRCDPISEHNRLYWYRQTLGQGPEFLTYFQNEAQLEKSRLLSDRFSAERPKGSFSTLEIQRTEQGDSAMYLCASSKPIDSTYGYTFGSGTRLTVV.

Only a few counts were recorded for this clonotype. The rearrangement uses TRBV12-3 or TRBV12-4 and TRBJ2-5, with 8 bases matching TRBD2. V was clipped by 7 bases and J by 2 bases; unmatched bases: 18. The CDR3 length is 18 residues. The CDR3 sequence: CASTPGRPSGGYQETQYF. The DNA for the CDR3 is TGTGCCAGCACCCCGGGGCGGCCCAGCGGGGGTTATCAAGAGACCCAGTACTTC.

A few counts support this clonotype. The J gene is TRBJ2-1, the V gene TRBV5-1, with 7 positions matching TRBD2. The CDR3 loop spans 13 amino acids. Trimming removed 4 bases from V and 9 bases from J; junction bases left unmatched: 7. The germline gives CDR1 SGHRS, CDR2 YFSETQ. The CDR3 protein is CASSLGLVAEQFF. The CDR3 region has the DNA TGCGCCAGCAGCCTAGGACTAGTCGCTGAGCAGTTCTTC.

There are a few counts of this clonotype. DNA of the CDR3: TGTGCCAGCAGCCAATTGCAGGGGCAAGGCTACACCTTC. It is translated as CASSQLQGQGYTF. The chain combines TRBV3-1 with TRBJ1-2; possible D gene TRBD1, 6 bases. The CDR3 runs 13 residues. The V end was cut by 2 bases, the J end by 8 bases, with 12 bases between. Germline lookup yields CDR1 LGHDT and CDR2 YNNKEL (reference sequence). The whole variable domain, remainder taken from reference TRBV3-1 and TRBJ1-2, is DTAVSQTPKYLVTQMGNDKSIKCEQNLGHDTMYWYKQDSKKFLKIMFSYNNKELIINETVPNRFSPKSPDKAHLNLHINSLELGDSAVYFCASSQLQGQGYTFGSGTRLTVV.

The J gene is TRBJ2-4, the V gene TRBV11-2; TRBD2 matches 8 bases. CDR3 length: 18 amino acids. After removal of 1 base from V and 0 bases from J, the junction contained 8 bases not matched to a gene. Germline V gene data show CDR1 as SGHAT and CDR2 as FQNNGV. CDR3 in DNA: TGTGCCAGCAGCTTAGGAGGGTTGGCGGGAGGAGCCAAAAACATTCAGTACTTC. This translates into CASSLGGLAGGAKNIQYF.

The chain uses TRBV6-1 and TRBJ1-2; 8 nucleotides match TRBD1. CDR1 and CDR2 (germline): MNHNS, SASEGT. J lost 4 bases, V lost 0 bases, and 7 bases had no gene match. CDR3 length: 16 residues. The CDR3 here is CASSEAGGQAVYGYTF. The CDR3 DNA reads TGTGCCAGCAGTGAAGCGGGGGGACAGGCCGTCTATGGCTACACCTTC.

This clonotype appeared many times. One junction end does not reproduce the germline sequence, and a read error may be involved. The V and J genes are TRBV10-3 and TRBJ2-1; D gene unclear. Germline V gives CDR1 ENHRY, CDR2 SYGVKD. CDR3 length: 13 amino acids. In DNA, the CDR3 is TGTGCCATCACTGAGAGCTCCTACAATGAGCAGTTCTTC. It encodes CAITESSYNEQFF.

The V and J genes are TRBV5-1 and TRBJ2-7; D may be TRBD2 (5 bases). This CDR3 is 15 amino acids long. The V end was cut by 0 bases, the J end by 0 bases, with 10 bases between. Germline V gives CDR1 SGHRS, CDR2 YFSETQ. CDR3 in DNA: TGCGCCAGCAGCTTGGCCGAGGGAAGCTCCTACGAGCAGTACTTC. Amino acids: CASSLAEGSSYEQYF.

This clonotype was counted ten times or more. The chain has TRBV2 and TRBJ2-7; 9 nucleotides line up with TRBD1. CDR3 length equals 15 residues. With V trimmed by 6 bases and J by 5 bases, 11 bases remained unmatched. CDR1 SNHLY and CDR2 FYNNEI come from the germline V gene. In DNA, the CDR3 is TGTGCCAGCAGAGCATCCGGGACAGGGAGGAACGAGCAGTACTTC. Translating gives CASRASGTGRNEQYF.

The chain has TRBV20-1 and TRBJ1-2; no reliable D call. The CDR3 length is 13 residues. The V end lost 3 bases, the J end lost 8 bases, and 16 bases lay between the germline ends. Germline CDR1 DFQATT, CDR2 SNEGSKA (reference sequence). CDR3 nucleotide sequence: TGCAGTGCTAGTTCCAGCGCCATGAGGGGCTACACCTTC. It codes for CSASSSAMRGYTF.

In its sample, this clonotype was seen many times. DNA for the CDR3: TGCGCCAGCAGCACAGGGGGATCGAACACCGGGGAGCTGTTTTTT. Its protein is CASSTGGSNTGELFF. The J gene is TRBJ2-2, the V gene TRBV5-1; 8 nucleotides align to TRBD1. The CDR3 consists of 15 residues. CDR1 is SGHRS and CDR2 is YFSETQ in the germline V gene. The J segment lost 0 bases and the V segment lost 4 bases, leaving 2 bases of the junction unmatched.

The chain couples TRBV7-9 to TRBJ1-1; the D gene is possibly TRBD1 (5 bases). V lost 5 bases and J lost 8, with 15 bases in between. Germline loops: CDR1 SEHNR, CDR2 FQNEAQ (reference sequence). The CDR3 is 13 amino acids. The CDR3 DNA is TGTGCCAGCAGCGCCCTTAATCGGGGCGAAGCTTTCTTT. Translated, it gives CASSALNRGEAFF.

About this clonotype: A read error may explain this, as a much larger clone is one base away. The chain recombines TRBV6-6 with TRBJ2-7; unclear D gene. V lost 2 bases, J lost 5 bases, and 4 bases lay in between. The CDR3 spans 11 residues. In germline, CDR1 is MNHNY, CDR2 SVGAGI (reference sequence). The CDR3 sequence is CASSYTHEQYF. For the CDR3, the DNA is TGTGCCAGCAGTTACACCCACGAGCAGTACTTC.

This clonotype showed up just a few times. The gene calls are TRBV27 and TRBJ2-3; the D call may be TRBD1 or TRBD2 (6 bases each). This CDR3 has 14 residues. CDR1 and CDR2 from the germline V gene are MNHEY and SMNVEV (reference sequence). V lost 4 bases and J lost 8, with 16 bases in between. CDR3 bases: TGTGCCAGCAGTTCCGGACGAGAGGGGGGTACGCAGTATTTT. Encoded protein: CASSSGREGGTQYF.

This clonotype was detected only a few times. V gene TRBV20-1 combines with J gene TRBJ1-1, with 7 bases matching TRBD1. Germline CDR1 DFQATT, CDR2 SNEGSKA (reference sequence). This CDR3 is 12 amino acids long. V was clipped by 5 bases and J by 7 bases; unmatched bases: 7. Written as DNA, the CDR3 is TGCAGTGCTCACGAACAGGGGTTTGAAGCTTTCTTT. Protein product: CSAHEQGFEAFF.

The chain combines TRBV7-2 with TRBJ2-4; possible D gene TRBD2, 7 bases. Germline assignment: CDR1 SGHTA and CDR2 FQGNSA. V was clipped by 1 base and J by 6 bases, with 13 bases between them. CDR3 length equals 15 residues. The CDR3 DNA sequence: TGTGCCAGCAGCTTAGTAGGGGGGGAGAGAAACATTCAGTACTTC. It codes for CASSLVGGERNIQYF.

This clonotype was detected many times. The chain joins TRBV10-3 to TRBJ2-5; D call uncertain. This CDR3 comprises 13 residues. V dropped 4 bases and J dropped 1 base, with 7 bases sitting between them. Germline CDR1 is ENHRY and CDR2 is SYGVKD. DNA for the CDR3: TGTGCCATCAGTGTCGACGGCCAAGAGACCCAGTACTTC. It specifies CAISVDGQETQYF.

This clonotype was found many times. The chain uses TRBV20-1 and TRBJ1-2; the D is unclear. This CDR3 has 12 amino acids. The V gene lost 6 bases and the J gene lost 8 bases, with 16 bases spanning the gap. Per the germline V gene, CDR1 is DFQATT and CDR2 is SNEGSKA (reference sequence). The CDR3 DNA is TGCAGTGCCCATCCACGGTTGGAAGGCTACACCTTC. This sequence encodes CSAHPRLEGYTF.

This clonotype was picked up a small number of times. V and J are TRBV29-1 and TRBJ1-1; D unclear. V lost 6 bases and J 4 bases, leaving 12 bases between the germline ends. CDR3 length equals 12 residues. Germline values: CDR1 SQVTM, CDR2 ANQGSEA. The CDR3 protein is CSVVSVGTEAFF. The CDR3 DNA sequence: TGCAGCGTGGTTAGTGTGGGCACTGAAGCTTTCTTT.

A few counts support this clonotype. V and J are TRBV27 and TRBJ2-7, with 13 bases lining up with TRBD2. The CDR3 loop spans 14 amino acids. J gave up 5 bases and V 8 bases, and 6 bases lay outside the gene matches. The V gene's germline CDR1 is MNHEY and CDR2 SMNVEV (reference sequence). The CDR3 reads CASRLGLAGNEQYF. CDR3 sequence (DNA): TGTGCCAGCCGCTTGGGACTAGCGGGGAACGAGCAGTACTTC.

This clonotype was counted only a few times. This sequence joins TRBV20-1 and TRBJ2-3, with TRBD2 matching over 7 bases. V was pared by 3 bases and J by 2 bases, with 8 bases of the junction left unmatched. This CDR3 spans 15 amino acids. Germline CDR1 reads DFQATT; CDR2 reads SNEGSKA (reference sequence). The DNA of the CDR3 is TGCAGTGCTAGTGGAAGCGGGGCACCCACAGATACGCAGTATTTT. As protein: CSASGSGAPTDTQYF.

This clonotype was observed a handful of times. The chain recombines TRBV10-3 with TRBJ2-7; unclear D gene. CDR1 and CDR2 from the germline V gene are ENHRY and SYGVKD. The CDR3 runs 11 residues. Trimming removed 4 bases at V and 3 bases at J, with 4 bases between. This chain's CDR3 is CAISVDYEQYF. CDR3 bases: TGTGCCATCAGTGTAGACTACGAGCAGTACTTC.